A single sample is the source of the 30 T cell receptor beta chains below, sequenced in a study of Tregs in tolerant kidney transplant recipients. Clones were sequenced by immunoSEQ multiplex PCR, and TCRdb holds only the in-frame ones, with some missing. The data contain some 90,000 clones, around nine tenths of them singletons. Sequencing input: CD8+ T cells from blood. These receptors were taken from a human donor in good health.

This chain joins TRBV15 and TRBJ2-7; D is tentatively TRBD1 or TRBD2 (5 bases each). V lost 6 bases to trimming and J lost 0 bases, with 21 bases between them. Germline V CDR1 and CDR2: LNHNV, YYDKDF (reference sequence). The CDR3 is made up of 17 amino acids. The CDR3 loop reads CATSPVAEGRYSYEQYF. Written as DNA, the CDR3 is TGTGCCACCAGTCCCGTCGCTGAGGGGAGATACTCCTACGAGCAGTACTTC.

V gene TRBV6-5 combines with J gene TRBJ2-7; D tentatively fits TRBD1 or TRBD2 (5 bases each). V lost 6 bases, J lost 0 bases, and 15 bases lay in between. Germline assignment: CDR1 MNHEY and CDR2 SVGAGI. The CDR3 length is 15 residues. CDR3 DNA: TGTGCCAGCAGCCAAGGGGCAGGGAGCTCCTACGAGCAGTACTTC. Translated, it gives CASSQGAGSSYEQYF.

Concerning this clone itself: Within the sample, other DNA sequences also encode this same CDR3. The rearrangement joins TRBV9 to TRBJ1-3, with 8 bases identical to TRBD1. This CDR3 comprises 17 residues. Germline assignment: CDR1 SGDLS and CDR2 YYNGEE. V dropped 2 bases and J dropped 3; count of bases not matched to a gene: 10. The CDR3: CASSVAQGGTGGNTIYF. In DNA, the CDR3 is TGTGCCAGCAGCGTGGCACAGGGGGGTACGGGTGGAAACACCATATATTTT.

This sequence joins TRBV10-3 and TRBJ1-5, with 10 bases identical to TRBD1. V shed 3 bases, J shed 4 bases, and the junction held 3 bases outside the gene matches. The CDR3 extends over 15 amino acids. The germline V gene has CDR1 ENHRY and CDR2 SYGVKD. The DNA for the CDR3 is TGTGCCATCAGTGAAGGGACAGGGGATAATCAGCCCCAGCATTTT. It is translated as CAISEGTGDNQPQHF.

The chain employs TRBV4-1 and TRBJ1-3; TRBD1 matches at 9 bases. The germline CDR1 and CDR2 sequences are MGHRA and YSYEKL. The CDR3 extends over 17 amino acids. The J segment lost 0 bases and the V segment lost 7 bases, leaving 10 bases of the junction unmatched. The CDR3 DNA follows: TGCGCCAGCACCTCGCTCGGACAGGGGAGCTCTGGAAACACCATATATTTT. Its translation is CASTSLGQGSSGNTIYF.

The chain employs TRBV5-6 and TRBJ1-2; the D is unclear. CDR1 is SGHDT, CDR2 YYEEEE, per germline. V was trimmed by 4 bases and J by 7 bases, leaving 11 bases between them. The CDR3 covers 12 residues. The CDR3 DNA reads TGTGCCAGCAGCCATTCCTCGGGTGGCTACACCTTC. The encoded protein is CASSHSSGGYTF.

The chain carries TRBV27 and TRBJ2-3; D not resolved. The V and J ends lost 3 bases and 4 bases respectively, with 8 bases between them. This CDR3 has 13 amino acids. Germline CDR1 and CDR2: MNHEY and SMNVEV (reference sequence). DNA for the CDR3: TGTGCCAGCAGTTTTTGGGGTGCAGATACGCAGTATTTT. It codes for CASSFWGADTQYF.

The J gene is TRBJ2-3, the V gene TRBV5-1, with D perhaps TRBD1 (5 bases). Germline CDR1 and CDR2: SGHRS and YFSETQ. This CDR3 spans 13 amino acids. The V end lost 5 bases, the J end lost 1 base, and 8 bases lay between the germline ends. Here the CDR3 reads CASRGQGTDTQYF. CDR3 nucleotides: TGCGCCAGCAGAGGACAAGGCACAGATACGCAGTATTTT. The whole variable domain, filled in from reference TRBV5-1 and TRBJ2-3, reads KAGVTQTPRYLIKTRGQQVTLSCSPISGHRSVSWYQQTPGQGLQFLFEYFSETQRNKGNFPGRFSGRQFSNSRSEMNVSTLELGDSALYLCASRGQGTDTQYFGPGTRLTVL.

DNA for the CDR3: TGTGCCAGCAGCCCCTTAAGCGGATTCAAAGAGACCCAGTACTTC. This encodes CASSPLSGFKETQYF. The gene calls are TRBV7-9 and TRBJ2-5; weak D call: TRBD2 (5 bases). The V gene lost 5 bases and the J gene lost 3 bases, with 16 bases spanning the gap. The CDR3 runs 15 residues. CDR1 is SEHNR, CDR2 FQNEAQ, per germline (reference sequence). Full variable domain (outside the CDR3, taken from reference TRBV7-9 and TRBJ2-5): DTGVSQNPRHKITKRGQNVTFRCDPISEHNRLYWYRQTLGQGPEFLTYFQNEAQLEKSRLLSDRFSAERPKGSFSTLEIQRTEQGDSAMYLCASSPLSGFKETQYFGPGTRLLVL.

The chain carries TRBV19 and TRBJ2-1, with a weak D call TRBD2 (6 bases). Germline values: CDR1 LNHDA, CDR2 SQIVND (reference sequence). This CDR3 is 15 amino acids long. The V gene lost 1 base and the J gene lost 8 bases, with 15 bases spanning the gap. CDR3 nucleotides: TGTGCCAGTAGTATAGGAGTTTCCGGAGGGGATGAGCAGTTCTTC. This gives the protein CASSIGVSGGDEQFF.

The chain recombines TRBV27 with TRBJ2-1, with D perhaps TRBD1 (5 bases). Germline loops: CDR1 MNHEY, CDR2 SMNVEV (reference sequence). The ends were cut back, 3 bases at V and 2 bases at J, with 11 bases in the middle. The CDR3 length is 15 residues. CDR3 protein: CASSFSPRAYNEQFF. As DNA, the CDR3 is TGTGCCAGCAGTTTTAGCCCCAGGGCCTACAATGAGCAGTTCTTC.

The V call is TRBV19, the J call TRBJ2-2, with TRBD1 identical over 8 bases. Germline-derived CDR1 and CDR2 are LNHDA and SQIVND (reference sequence). This CDR3 spans 14 amino acids. The trim removed 10 bases at V and 6 bases at J, leaving 10 bases unmatched. In nucleotides, the CDR3 is TGTGCCACCATTTCGGACAGGGCGGCCGGGGAGCTGTTTTTT. This sequence encodes CATISDRAAGELFF.

The chain uses TRBV4-1 and TRBJ2-3; 11 bases match TRBD2. The CDR3 sequence is 18 residues long. CDR1 is MGHRA, CDR2 YSYEKL, per germline. With V trimmed by 1 base and J by 0 bases, 6 bases remained unmatched. The CDR3 here is CASSQGLAGGYSTDTQYF. The CDR3 nucleotides read TGCGCCAGCAGCCAAGGGCTAGCGGGGGGTTATAGCACAGATACGCAGTATTTT.

As to this clone: This CDR3 is also generated by other DNA sequences in the sample. The rearrangement uses TRBV6-4 and TRBJ2-2, with 10 bases fitting TRBD1. Germline loops: CDR1 MRHNA, CDR2 SNTAGT. The CDR3 is 14 residues long. The trim removed 6 bases at V and 3 bases at J, leaving 1 base unmatched. CDR3 in amino acids: CASSGTGDTGELFF. CDR3 in DNA: TGTGCCAGCAGCGGGACAGGGGACACCGGGGAGCTGTTTTTT.

In regard to this clone: At the DNA level, this CDR3 is encoded by other sequences in the same sample as well. V usage is TRBV7-8 and J usage is TRBJ1-3; D is possibly TRBD1 (5 bases). The CDR3 is made up of 14 amino acids. Germline lookup yields CDR1 SGHVS and CDR2 FQNEAQ. The V end was cut by 5 bases, the J end by 4 bases, with 12 bases between. CDR3 region: CASSPPGGGNTIYF. CDR3 sequence (DNA): TGTGCCAGCAGCCCCCCGGGGGGAGGAAACACCATATATTTT.

V usage is TRBV6-4 and J usage is TRBJ2-1, with TRBD2 as a possible D gene (6 bases). Trimming took off 2 bases at V and 5 bases at J, with 16 bases between the two ends. The germline gives CDR1 MRHNA, CDR2 SNTAGT. The length of the CDR3 is 16 residues. The CDR3 protein is CASSDLGGAQHNEQFF. The CDR3 DNA sequence: TGTGCCAGCAGTGACCTTGGAGGGGCCCAGCACAATGAGCAGTTCTTC.

This chain uses TRBV7-9 with TRBJ2-3; D unclear. Per the germline V gene, CDR1 is SEHNR and CDR2 is FQNEAQ (reference sequence). This CDR3 spans 15 amino acids. The V gene lost 5 bases and the J gene lost 2 bases, with 14 bases spanning the gap. CDR3 in amino acids: CASSPGFGHTDTQYF. The CDR3 nucleotides read TGTGCCAGCAGCCCAGGTTTCGGGCACACAGATACGCAGTATTTT.

The V and J genes are TRBV7-8 and TRBJ1-3, with D uncertain. The V gene's germline CDR1 is SGHVS and CDR2 FQNEAQ. This CDR3 spans 18 amino acids. V lost 3 bases and J 0 bases, leaving 18 bases between the germline ends. CDR3 in amino acids: CASSFGRPQSSSGNTIYF. The CDR3 DNA follows: TGTGCCAGCAGCTTTGGAAGGCCCCAATCTTCCTCTGGAAACACCATATATTTT.

The V and J genes are TRBV7-8 and TRBJ1-2, with 7 positions matching TRBD1. The germline V gene encodes CDR1 SGHVS and CDR2 FQNEAQ. V lost 2 bases, J lost 4 bases, and 7 bases stayed unmatched. The CDR3 covers 15 residues. CDR3: CASSLRTGRSYGYTF. The CDR3 nucleotides read TGTGCCAGCAGCTTACGGACAGGCCGGTCCTATGGCTACACCTTC.

The table lists this clone with a few counts. The CDR3 loop reads CASSTGQENEKLFF. The CDR3 nucleotides are TGTGCCAGCAGTACAGGACAGGAGAATGAAAAACTGTTTTTT. The chain uses TRBV6-4 and TRBJ1-4; TRBD1 aligns across 7 bases. The trim removed 5 bases at V and 5 bases at J, leaving 5 bases unmatched. CDR3 length: 14 residues. CDR1 is MRHNA and CDR2 is SNTAGT in the germline V gene.

The chain combines TRBV5-6 with TRBJ1-6, with D possibly being TRBD1 (6 bases). The V end lost 5 bases, the J end lost 7 bases, and 22 bases lay between the germline ends. Germline CDR1 reads SGHDT; CDR2 reads YYEEEE. This CDR3 is built from 17 residues. The CDR3 protein is CASSPVGREGVNSPLHF. The CDR3 nucleotides read TGTGCCAGCAGTCCGGTGGGGAGGGAGGGGGTAAATTCACCCCTCCACTTT.

The chain uses TRBV19 and TRBJ1-2; 7 bases map to TRBD1. CDR1 is LNHDA and CDR2 is SQIVND in the germline V gene (reference sequence). The V and J ends lost 0 bases and 3 bases, in that order; junction bases with no gene match: 1. The CDR3 runs 14 residues. The CDR3, as DNA: TGTGCCAGTAGTATAGAGGGGACAGACTATGGCTACACCTTC. Protein sequence: CASSIEGTDYGYTF.

V is TRBV19 and J is TRBJ1-1; D may be TRBD1 (5 bases). Germline V gene lookup returns CDR1 LNHDA and CDR2 SQIVND (reference sequence). Between the trimmed V and J ends, which lost 5 bases and 5 bases, there was a span of 21 bases. This CDR3 has 16 amino acids. CDR3: CASSSSQGVLWTEAFF. DNA for the CDR3: TGTGCCAGTAGTTCCAGCCAGGGCGTATTGTGGACTGAAGCTTTCTTT.

The chain uses TRBV10-3 and TRBJ2-1; 14 bases match TRBD2. With V trimmed by 6 bases and J by 7 bases, 8 bases remained unmatched. This CDR3 has 16 amino acids. Germline V gives CDR1 ENHRY, CDR2 SYGVKD. CDR3 loop: CAISEGLAGDGNEQFF. In DNA, the CDR3 is TGTGCCATCAGCGAGGGACTAGCGGGAGACGGGAATGAGCAGTTCTTC.

The J gene is TRBJ2-3, the V gene TRBV5-1; TRBD2 matches at 8 bases. Per germline, CDR1 SGHRS and CDR2 YFSETQ. Losses at the gene ends were 2 bases for V and 2 bases for J; bases not matched to a gene: 4. The CDR3 is 15 amino acids. CDR3 nucleotide sequence: TGCGCCAGCAGCTTTAGCGGGACCTACACAGATACGCAGTATTTT. This translates into CASSFSGTYTDTQYF.

To note about this clone: At one of its ends the junction is not consistent with the germline gene, which may arise from a read error. The chain couples TRBV19 to TRBJ2-7; D gene unclear. CDR1 LNHDA and CDR2 SQIVND come from the germline V gene (reference sequence). This CDR3 comprises 13 residues. The CDR3 loop reads CASSIRSSYGQYF. In nucleotides, the CDR3 is TGTGCCAGTAGTATCAGGAGCTCCTACGGGCAGTACTTC.

There are a few counts of this clone. The chain employs TRBV6-4 and TRBJ2-3; D gene unclear. This CDR3 comprises 14 residues. Germline V gives CDR1 MRHNA, CDR2 SNTAGT. Trimming took 5 bases from V and 3 from J, leaving 12 bases between them. The CDR3 nucleotides read TGTGCCAGCAGTAGTTCACCTGGGACAGATACGCAGTATTTT. Protein product: CASSSSPGTDTQYF.

The chain links TRBV7-9 to TRBJ1-1; D call uncertain. The CDR3 is made up of 14 amino acids. The V gene's germline CDR1 is SEHNR and CDR2 FQNEAQ (reference sequence). V was shortened by 4 bases and J by 7 bases, with 16 bases between the two germline ends. CDR3 sequence: CASSSSFRKSEAFF. DNA of the CDR3: TGTGCCAGCAGCTCCTCATTTCGAAAGAGTGAAGCTTTCTTT.

This clone was recorded a few times. The chain recombines TRBV27 with TRBJ2-5; D perhaps matches TRBD2 (5 bases). V was shortened by 6 bases and J by 4 bases, with 12 bases between the two germline ends. Germline V CDR1 and CDR2: MNHEY, SMNVEV (reference sequence). CDR3 length equals 13 residues. The CDR3 reads CASSPSRGETQYF. CDR3 in DNA: TGTGCCAGCAGCCCATCTCGGGGAGAGACCCAGTACTTC.

The CDR3 sequence is CASSPGQGREKLFF. The CDR3 bases are TGTGCCAGCAGCCCGGGACAGGGTCGGGAAAAACTGTTTTTT. V gene TRBV7-9 combines with J gene TRBJ1-4; TRBD1 aligns across 9 bases. The CDR3 loop spans 14 amino acids. Germline CDR1 and CDR2: SEHNR and FQNEAQ (reference sequence). With V trimmed by 5 bases and J by 8 bases, 6 bases remained unmatched.